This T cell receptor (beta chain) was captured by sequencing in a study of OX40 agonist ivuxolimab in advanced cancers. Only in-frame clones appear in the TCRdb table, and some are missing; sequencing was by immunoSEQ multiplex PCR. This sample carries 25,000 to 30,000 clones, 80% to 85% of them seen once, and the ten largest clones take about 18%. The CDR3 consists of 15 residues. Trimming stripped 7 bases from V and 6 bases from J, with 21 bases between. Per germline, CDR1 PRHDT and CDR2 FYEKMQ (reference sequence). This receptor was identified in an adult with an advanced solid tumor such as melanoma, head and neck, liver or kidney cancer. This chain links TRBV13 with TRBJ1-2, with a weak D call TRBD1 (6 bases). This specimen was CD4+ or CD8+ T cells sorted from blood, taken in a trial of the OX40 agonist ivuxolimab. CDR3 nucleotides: TGTGCCAGCACCTTGGGTAGGGGCAGGGGTCATGGCTACACCTTC. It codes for CASTLGRGRGHGYTF.